The 30 T cell receptor beta chains presented below share a single source sample, sequenced in a study of blood T cell repertoires in COVID-19. Here immunoSEQ multiplex PCR was the method, and the copy in TCRdb shows in-frame clones only, minus some. The sample includes 43,000 or so clones, over 90% seen only once; the top ten take roughly 5.2%. The source material was peripheral blood. All receptors come from a human donor in a cohort sampled during active COVID-19.

This clone was seen only once. The rearrangement uses TRBV2 and TRBJ1-1; a weak D match, TRBD1 (5 bases). CDR1 and CDR2 (germline): SNHLY, FYNNEI. This CDR3 is built from 13 residues. V was trimmed by 6 bases and J by 1 base, leaving 9 bases between them. CDR3 sequence: CASRGTGNTEAFF. The CDR3 DNA reads as TGTGCCAGCAGAGGAACAGGGAACACTGAAGCTTTCTTT.

The chain uses TRBV6-2 or TRBV6-3 and TRBJ2-7; D perhaps matches TRBD1 (5 bases). CDR3 length: 14 amino acids. The V and J ends lost 2 bases and 3 bases respectively, with 11 bases between them. CDR1 and CDR2 (germline): MNHEY, SVGEGT. CDR3 protein: CASSYRPDNYEQYF. CDR3 DNA sequence: TGTGCCAGCAGTTACAGGCCGGACAACTACGAGCAGTACTTC.

CDR3 region: CASSLVRDTTGGSPLHF. Written as DNA, the CDR3 is TGTGCCAGCAGCTTGGTCAGGGACACTACGGGGGGTTCACCCCTCCACTTT. The chain combines TRBV7-2 with TRBJ1-6, with a tentative D call TRBD1 (6 bases). This CDR3 spans 17 amino acids. The germline V gene encodes CDR1 SGHTA and CDR2 FQGNSA. Between the trimmed V and J ends, which lost 3 bases and 9 bases, there was a span of 21 bases.

V usage is TRBV2 and J usage is TRBJ2-2, with TRBD2 matching 9 bases. Per the germline V gene, CDR1 is SNHLY and CDR2 is FYNNEI. The CDR3 runs to 15 residues. With V trimmed by 9 bases and J by 7 bases, 12 bases remained unmatched. The CDR3 region is CASSASGGYGGELFF. The DNA for the CDR3 is TGTGCCAGTTCCGCCAGCGGGGGGTACGGCGGGGAGCTGTTTTTT.

The rearrangement links TRBV6-4 to TRBJ2-6, with D possibly TRBD2 on 7 matching bases. The CDR3 contains 14 residues. The V and J ends lost 2 bases and 6 bases respectively, with 8 bases between them. Germline V gene lookup returns CDR1 MRHNA and CDR2 SNTAGT. For the CDR3, the DNA is TGTGCCAGCAGTGACGGGGGGGCGGCCAACGTCCTGACTTTC. The encoded protein is CASSDGGAANVLTF.

The chain combines TRBV7-9 with TRBJ1-2; D is unclear. The CDR3 covers 17 residues. Trimming left V 0 bases short and J 6 bases short, with 20 bases between. Germline V gene sequence: CDR1 SEHNR, CDR2 FQNEAQ (reference sequence). CDR3 bases: TGTGCCAGCAGCTTAGCGGTAAGGTTGGCAGAGACTCATGGCTACACCTTC. Amino acid sequence: CASSLAVRLAETHGYTF.

This chain joins TRBV28 and TRBJ2-5; tentatively, D is TRBD1 (5 bases). V lost 6 bases to trimming and J lost 4 bases, with 9 bases between them. CDR1 and CDR2 (germline): MDHEN, SYDVKM. The CDR3 is 12 amino acids. Written as DNA, the CDR3 is TGTGCCAGCAGGGAAAGGGGAGAGACCCAGTACTTC. This gives the protein CASRERGETQYF. The full variable domain, completed using reference TRBV28 and TRBJ2-5, is DVKVTQSSRYLVKRTGEKVFLECVQDMDHENMFWYRQDPGLGLRLIYFSYDVKMKEKGDIPEGYSVSREKKERFSLILESASTNQTSMYLCASRERGETQYFGPGTRLLVL.

The chain carries TRBV30 and TRBJ2-5, with 8 bases lining up with TRBD2. J lost 2 bases, V lost 8 bases, and 7 bases had no gene match. The CDR3 contains 13 residues. From germline, CDR1 is GTSNPN and CDR2 SVGIG (reference sequence). CDR3 amino acids: CAGLSGVQETQYF. The DNA of the CDR3 is TGTGCCGGACTTAGCGGGGTACAAGAGACCCAGTACTTC.

The chain carries TRBV24-1 and TRBJ2-3; 10 nucleotides match TRBD2. The germline V gene encodes CDR1 KGHDR and CDR2 SFDVKD. V shed 2 bases and J 4 bases; nucleotides not matched to a gene: 8. The CDR3 runs 17 residues. The CDR3 region is CATSDSKLAGGSDTQYF. Written as DNA, the CDR3 is TGTGCCACCAGTGATTCAAAATTAGCGGGGGGATCAGATACGCAGTATTTT.

The chain links TRBV5-5 to TRBJ2-5, with 9 bases that match TRBD1. Per the germline V gene, CDR1 is SGHKS and CDR2 is YYEKEE (reference sequence). CDR3 length equals 17 residues. After removal of 5 bases from V and 7 bases from J, the junction contained 18 bases not matched to a gene. The CDR3 nucleotides read TGTGCCAGCAGTTTTACCCTCGGACAGGGGTATGGGGGGACCCAGTACTTC. It translates to CASSFTLGQGYGGTQYF.

The chain links TRBV2 to TRBJ2-1, with unresolved D. The germline V gene has CDR1 SNHLY and CDR2 FYNNEI. The CDR3 has 14 amino acids. V was clipped by 10 bases and J by 6 bases, with 19 bases between them. Here the CDR3 reads CATALVAHSNEQFF. CDR3 DNA sequence: TGTGCCACCGCTCTGGTGGCACACAGCAATGAGCAGTTCTTC.

The chain couples TRBV29-1 to TRBJ2-7; the match to TRBD1 covers 8 bases. From germline, CDR1 is SQVTM and CDR2 ANQGSEA. V shed 4 bases and J 5 bases; nucleotides not matched to a gene: 7. The CDR3 extends over 13 amino acids. CDR3 loop: CSVGTGLIHEQYF. CDR3 DNA: TGCAGCGTTGGGACAGGGTTGATCCACGAGCAGTACTTC.

The V gene is TRBV3-1 (or the pseudogene TRBV3-2), the J gene TRBJ2-5; D possibly corresponds to TRBD2 (5 bases). The germline V gene encodes CDR1 LGHDT and CDR2 YNNKEL (reference sequence). The CDR3 sequence is 18 residues long. The V end was cut by 2 bases, the J end by 4 bases, with 23 bases between. The CDR3 DNA reads as TGTGCCAGCAGCCAACCCCGGTGTGGCGTGGGAGCGAGAGAGACCCAGTACTTC. This encodes CASSQPRCGVGARETQYF.

The V call is TRBV11-2, the J call TRBJ2-1; tentative D call: TRBD1 (6 bases). Trimming removed 2 bases at V and 3 bases at J, with 8 bases between. Germline V gene data show CDR1 as SGHAT and CDR2 as FQNNGV. The CDR3 loop spans 14 amino acids. The chain's CDR3 is CASSLRQDYNEQFF. The CDR3 region has the DNA TGTGCCAGCAGCTTACGACAGGACTACAATGAGCAGTTCTTC.

The chain carries TRBV7-9 and TRBJ2-1, with TRBD1 matching 11 bases. This CDR3 is 16 amino acids long. CDR1 is SEHNR, CDR2 FQNEAQ, per germline (reference sequence). V gave up 2 bases and J gave up 8 bases; unmatched junction bases: 8. The CDR3 here is CASSLFGTGGIDEQFF. The DNA for the CDR3 is TGTGCCAGCAGCTTATTCGGGACAGGGGGTATTGATGAGCAGTTCTTC.

This chain joins TRBV5-1 and TRBJ2-1; D is ambiguous. The ends were cut back, 1 base at V and 2 bases at J, with 10 bases in the middle. Germline V gene sequence: CDR1 SGHRS, CDR2 YFSETQ. This CDR3 spans 15 amino acids. This CDR3 reads CASSLLSVAYNEQFF. The CDR3 DNA follows: TGCGCCAGCAGCTTGTTGTCAGTCGCCTACAATGAGCAGTTCTTC.

The rearrangement joins TRBV7-6 to TRBJ2-7; the match to TRBD2 covers 12 bases. From germline, CDR1 is SGHVS and CDR2 FNYEAQ. CDR3 length equals 15 residues. With V trimmed by 2 bases and J by 5 bases, 4 bases remained unmatched. CDR3 residues: CASSLRLAGDHEQYF. The CDR3 DNA reads as TGTGCCAGCAGCTTAAGACTAGCGGGAGACCACGAGCAGTACTTC.

V usage is TRBV27 and J usage is TRBJ2-5; 7 positions agree with TRBD2. CDR1 is MNHEY, CDR2 SMNVEV, per germline (reference sequence). Unmatched junction bases numbered 6, after V lost 3 bases and J lost 2 bases. This CDR3 has 15 residues. The CDR3 DNA sequence: TGTGCCAGCAGTTTGAACCTAGCGGTACAAGAGACCCAGTACTTC. It yields the protein CASSLNLAVQETQYF.

The chain links TRBV15 to TRBJ1-2; TRBD1 matches at 9 bases. The CDR3 is 16 amino acids. With V trimmed by 4 bases and J by 8 bases, 14 bases remained unmatched. Germline V lookup: CDR1 LNHNV, CDR2 YYDKDF (reference sequence). This chain's CDR3 is CATSISPTGGSEGYTF. Here the CDR3 DNA reads TGTGCCACCAGCATTTCCCCGACAGGGGGATCGGAGGGCTACACCTTC. The whole variable domain, filled in from reference TRBV15 and TRBJ1-2, reads DAMVIQNPRYQVTQFGKPVTLSCSQTLNHNVMYWYQQKSSQAPKLLFHYYDKDFNNEADTPDNFQSRRPNTSFCFLDIRSPGLGDTAMYLCATSISPTGGSEGYTFGSGTRLTVV.

The CDR3 sequence: CASGLPQKTGSRVDTQYF. The CDR3 DNA reads as TGTGCTAGTGGTTTACCCCAAAAGACAGGGTCCCGCGTTGATACGCAGTATTTT. The chain carries TRBV12-5 and TRBJ2-3, with 7 bases lining up with TRBD1. The CDR3 runs 18 residues. Germline assignment: CDR1 LGHNT and CDR2 FRNRAP. J lost 6 bases, V lost 3 bases, and 18 bases had no gene match.

This chain connects TRBV6-5 to TRBJ2-1; 7 bases align to TRBD2. This CDR3 contains 14 residues. In germline, CDR1 is MNHEY, CDR2 SVGAGI. J was trimmed by 6 bases and V by 4 bases; bases with no gene match: 6. The CDR3 loop reads CASSSVRLANEQFF. In DNA, the CDR3 is TGTGCCAGCAGTTCCGTCAGACTAGCCAATGAGCAGTTCTTC.

The V gene is TRBV27, the J gene TRBJ1-1; TRBD1 aligns across 8 bases. CDR1 MNHEY and CDR2 SMNVEV come from the germline V gene (reference sequence). Unmatched junction bases numbered 13, after V lost 2 bases and J lost 5 bases. There are 17 residues in the CDR3. CDR3 in amino acids: CASSLRAGGAMFTEAFF. The CDR3, as DNA: TGTGCCAGCAGTTTAAGGGCAGGGGGCGCCATGTTTACTGAAGCTTTCTTT.

The rearrangement joins TRBV27 to TRBJ2-1; 13 bases map to TRBD2. The CDR3 is 19 residues long. In germline, CDR1 is MNHEY, CDR2 SMNVEV (reference sequence). J gave up 0 bases and V 2 bases, and 7 bases lay outside the gene matches. As DNA, the CDR3 is TGTGCCAGCAGTTTAACTAGCGGGGGGGCACTGAGCTCCTACAATGAGCAGTTCTTC. Translating it yields CASSLTSGGALSSYNEQFF.

The rearrangement uses TRBV4-2 and TRBJ1-4; perhaps TRBD1 as D (5 bases). V was pared by 4 bases and J by 6 bases, with 15 bases between. The CDR3 totals 15 residues. The germline CDR1 and CDR2 sequences are LGHNA and YNFKEQ. The CDR3 nucleotides are TGTGCCAGCAGCCGGGGCGGTAGAGAGGATGAAAAACTGTTTTTT. Protein: CASSRGGREDEKLFF.

The chain couples TRBV7-3 to TRBJ1-3; a possible D gene is TRBD1 (5 bases). This CDR3 has 15 amino acids. V lost 5 bases and J 0 bases, leaving 11 bases between the germline ends. CDR1 and CDR2 (germline): SGHTA, FQGTGA. The CDR3 is CASSTQGLSGNTIYF. In DNA, the CDR3 is TGTGCCAGCAGCACCCAGGGCCTCTCTGGAAACACCATATATTTT.

The J gene is TRBJ1-4, the V gene TRBV7-9; D not certain. CDR3 size: 15 residues. Trimming removed 2 bases from V and 0 bases from J, with 7 bases in between. Germline V gene lookup returns CDR1 SEHNR and CDR2 FQNEAQ (reference sequence). The CDR3 here is CASSLFPATNEKLFF. The CDR3 nucleotides read TGTGCCAGCAGCTTATTTCCAGCAACTAATGAAAAACTGTTTTTT.

In this sample, this clone turned up once. V usage is TRBV16 and J usage is TRBJ1-1; 7 bases line up with TRBD1. Germline CDR1 and CDR2: KGHSY and FQNENV. The V gene end was trimmed by 4 bases and the J gene end by 2 bases; junction bases not matched to a gene: 4. This CDR3 region has 14 residues. CDR3 in DNA: TGTGCCAGCAGCCTGACAGGGACTAACACTGAAGCTTTCTTT. Its protein product is CASSLTGTNTEAFF.

The V gene is TRBV19, the J gene TRBJ1-6, with D tentatively TRBD1 (6 bases). This CDR3 is 17 amino acids long. Germline lookup yields CDR1 LNHDA and CDR2 SQIVND (reference sequence). Trimming cost V 8 bases and J 5 bases, with 22 bases left between them. The DNA for the CDR3 is TGTGCCAGTCAACGGGGGGCCTTCCGCGAGGATAATTCACCCCTCCACTTT. Translating it yields CASQRGAFREDNSPLHF.

The rearrangement links TRBV7-2 to TRBJ1-3; perhaps TRBD1 as D (6 bases). The CDR3 covers 14 residues. Per germline, CDR1 SGHTA and CDR2 FQGNSA. Trimming removed 4 bases from V and 2 bases from J, with 9 bases in between. The CDR3 loop is CASSSRGAGNTIYF. The CDR3 DNA reads TGTGCCAGCAGCTCCAGGGGAGCTGGAAACACCATATATTTT.

The chain is built from TRBV9 and TRBJ1-1; 8 positions match TRBD1. The CDR3 spans 14 residues. CDR1 and CDR2 from the germline V gene are SGDLS and YYNGEE. Trimming cost V 3 bases and J 4 bases; bases outside gene matches: 5. In DNA, the CDR3 is TGTGCCAGCAGCGCTAACAGGGGGGGCACTGAAGCTTTCTTT. This gives the protein CASSANRGGTEAFF.